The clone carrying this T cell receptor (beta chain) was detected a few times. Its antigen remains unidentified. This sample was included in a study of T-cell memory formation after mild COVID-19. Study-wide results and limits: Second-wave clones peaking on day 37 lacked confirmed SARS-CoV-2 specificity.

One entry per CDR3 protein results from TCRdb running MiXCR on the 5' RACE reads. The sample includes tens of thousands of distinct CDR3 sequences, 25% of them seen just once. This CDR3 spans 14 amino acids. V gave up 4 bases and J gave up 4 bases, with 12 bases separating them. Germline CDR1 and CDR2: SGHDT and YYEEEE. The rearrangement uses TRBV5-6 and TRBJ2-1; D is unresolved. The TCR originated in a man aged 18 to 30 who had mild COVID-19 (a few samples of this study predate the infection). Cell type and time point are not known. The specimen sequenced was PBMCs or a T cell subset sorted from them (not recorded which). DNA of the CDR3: TGTGCCAGCAGCCGCAGAACGGGTTACAATGAGCAGTTCTTC. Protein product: CASSRRTGYNEQFF.